A selection of T cell receptor beta chains follows, all from one sample in a study of cytomegalovirus exposure and HLA in healthy donors. This table comes from immunoSEQ multiplex PCR, and its TCRdb copy is limited to in-frame clones, with some not included. The sample holds about 190,000 clones, 9.5% to 15% seen once. Sequenced material: PBMCs. The receptors stem from a man in his fifties in good health and CMV-seropositive. Each CDR3 is given with its conserved first and last residue. D genes are given only for firm matches. Size is omitted from some rows. Given values are once, few, many or a class for expanded clones.

TRBD1	TRBV5-1	TRBJ2-7	-	TGCGCCAGCAGCTTGCAAGAGGGACAGCCTTACGAGCAGTACTTC	CASSLQEGQPYEQYF
-	TRBV6-5	TRBJ1-5	-	TGTGCCAGCAGCAACGGGGGAAATCAGCCCCAGCATTTT	CASSNGGNQPQHF
TRBD1	TRBV7-8	TRBJ1-2	few	TGTGCCAGCAGCTTAGTCCCTATTACAGGGGGTGGCTACACCTTC	CASSLVPITGGGYTF
-	TRBV7-7	TRBJ2-2	-	TGTGCCAGTGCAGGATACCAAACCGGGGAGCTGTTTTTT	CASAGYQTGELFF
TRBD1	TRBV5-4	TRBJ1-2	few	TGTGCCGGACACCGGGACAGGGTCAACGGCTACACCTTC	CAGHRDRVNGYTF
TRBD2	TRBV9	TRBJ2-3	few	TGTGCCAGCAGCCCCCGGCCTAGCGGGGGCACAGATACGCAGTATTTT	CASSPRPSGGTDTQYF
TRBD1	TRBV10-3	TRBJ1-1	-	TGTGCCATCAGCCCGACAGGGGCGCAGACCACTGAAGCTTTCTTT	CAISPTGAQTTEAFF
-	TRBV7-8	TRBJ2-1	few	TGTGCCAGCACCCCTGAGGGGGTACGCTACAATGAGCAGTTCTTC	CASTPEGVRYNEQFF
TRBD2	TRBV30	TRBJ2-5	few	TGTGCCTGGAGTCGAGGCGGGGGGCGAGAGACCCAGTACTTC	CAWSRGGGRETQYF
-	TRBV21-1	TRBJ1-1	-	TGTGCCAGCAGCTTAAAGGGGGGGATCGCTGAAGCTTTCTTT	CASSLKGGIAEAFF
TRBD1	TRBV30	TRBJ2-3	many	TGTGCCTGGAGTGCGTCCGGGACAGGGGTGACAGATACGCAGTATTTT	CAWSASGTGVTDTQYF
-	TRBV6-1	TRBJ2-2	few	TGTGCCAGCAGTGAAGGCCAGACCGGGGAGCTGTTTTTT	CASSEGQTGELFF
-	TRBV28	TRBJ1-1	few	TGTGCCACCGGGCGGGGGATCAACACTGAAGCTTTCTTT	CATGRGINTEAFF
-	TRBV27	TRBJ2-1	-	TGTGCCAGCAGCGGTACAGGTCCTCATGGGCATGAGCAGTTCTTC	CASSGTGPHGHEQFF
-	TRBV18	TRBJ2-3	few	TGTGCCAGCTCGAGGCAGGGTCCCACAGATACGCAGTATTTT	CASSRQGPTDTQYF
-	TRBV27	TRBJ2-7	-	TGTGCCAGCAGCGTTGGGCAGGGCCCTTACGAGCAGTACTTC	CASSVGQGPYEQYF
-	TRBV5-1	TRBJ2-7	few	TGCGCCAGCAGCCCCCGGAGGTCCGGTTCCTACGAGCAGTACTTC	CASSPRRSGSYEQYF
-	TRBV12-5	TRBJ2-7	few	TGTGCTAGTGGTTTCTCCCACAGGGCATCTCCCTACGAGCAGTACTTC	CASGFSHRASPYEQYF
-	TRBV6-5	TRBJ2-3	-	TGTGCCAGCAGTTCTACAGGGTCCGCAGATACGCAGTATTTT	CASSSTGSADTQYF
-	TRBV5-1	TRBJ2-5	few	TGCGCCAGCAGCTTGGACCCAGACCAAGAGACCCAGTACTTC	CASSLDPDQETQYF
-	TRBV27	TRBJ1-5	-	TGTGCCAGCGCCCCCGGGACAACTTATAGCAATCAGCCCCAGCATTTT	CASAPGTTYSNQPQHF
-	TRBV4-3	TRBJ2-4	-	TGCGCCAGCAGCCAAGATGACGCGGGCGGCATTCAGTACTTC	CASSQDDAGGIQYF
TRBD2	TRBV15	TRBJ2-3	-	TGTGCCACCAGCATCGGGACTAGCGGGGGGGCGCTCGTTAGCACAGATACGCAGTATTTT	CATSIGTSGGALVSTDTQYF
-	TRBV5-1	TRBJ1-4	few	TGCGCCAGCAGCACGGACAGCCGTAATGAAAAACTGTTTTTT	CASSTDSRNEKLFF
-	TRBV10-3	TRBJ1-5	-	TGTGCCATCAGACAGTATAGCAATCAGCCCCAGCATTTT	CAIRQYSNQPQHF
TRBD1	TRBV6-5	TRBJ1-1	-	TGTGCCAGCAGTTACCATAGTCTTCAGGGGGACACTGAAGCTTTCTTT	CASSYHSLQGDTEAFF
TRBD2	TRBV6-1	TRBJ2-5	few	TGTGCCAGCAGTGAAAGACCCACTAGCGGGGGGGGAGAGACCCAGTACTTC	CASSERPTSGGGETQYF
-	TRBV6-5	TRBJ1-1	few	TGTGCCAGCCAGACAGCAGCGAACACTGAAGCTTTCTTT	CASQTAANTEAFF
TRBD1	TRBV7-9	TRBJ1-1	few	TGTGCCAGCAGCTCGGACAGGGGGTTTACTGAAGCTTTCTTT	CASSSDRGFTEAFF